One and the same sample provided the 28 T cell receptor beta chains below, sequenced in a study of T cell responses to AZD1222 COVID-19 vaccine. Some clones are missing from TCRdb's copy, which holds only in-frame ones; the method was immunoSEQ multiplex PCR. Among about 56,000 clones, approximately 86% were seen once, and the ten largest hold less than 9%. Specimen: peripheral blood, collected 28 days after the second AZD1222 dose. These receptors originate from an adult who received the AZD1222 COVID-19 vaccine.

The chain has TRBV28 and TRBJ2-6, with D tentatively TRBD1 (5 bases). From germline, CDR1 is MDHEN and CDR2 SYDVKM. V lost 6 bases to trimming and J lost 0 bases, with 9 bases between them. The CDR3 runs to 15 residues. CDR3 protein: CASSGQGSGANVLTF. CDR3 nucleotide sequence: TGTGCCAGCAGCGGACAAGGCTCTGGGGCCAACGTCCTGACTTTC.

The chain recombines TRBV23-1 with TRBJ2-2; D is unresolved. TRBV23-1 is recorded as an ORF, its role being uncertain. The V and J ends lost 5 bases and 8 bases respectively, with 9 bases between them. This CDR3 comprises 12 residues. The CDR3 is CASSSLSGELFF. CDR3 sequence (DNA): TGCGCCAGCAGTTCGCTTTCTGGGGAGCTGTTTTTT.

This chain links TRBV7-9 with TRBJ2-2, with a weak D call TRBD1 (6 bases). This CDR3 contains 14 residues. The germline CDR1 and CDR2 sequences are SEHNR and FQNEAQ (reference sequence). V lost 3 bases to trimming and J lost 7 bases, with 12 bases between them. CDR3 region: CASSFQTGLGELFF. The CDR3 DNA reads as TGTGCCAGCAGCTTCCAAACAGGGCTCGGGGAGCTGTTTTTT.

This chain connects TRBV19 to TRBJ1-1; 7 nucleotides line up with TRBD1. Germline V gene lookup returns CDR1 LNHDA and CDR2 SQIVND (reference sequence). The CDR3 runs 13 residues. The ends lost 6 bases at V and 0 bases at J; junction bases unmatched: 1. The CDR3 nucleotides read TGTGCCAGTAGGGGACAGTTGAACACTGAAGCTTTCTTT. This codes for CASRGQLNTEAFF.

V and J are TRBV28 and TRBJ1-6; D gene unclear. The V gene lost 5 bases and the J gene lost 8 bases, with 10 bases spanning the gap. CDR1 and CDR2 from the germline V gene are MDHEN and SYDVKM. The CDR3 consists of 13 residues. The CDR3 nucleotides read TGTGCCAGCAGTCCTGACGGAGATTCACCCCTCCACTTT. Translated: CASSPDGDSPLHF.

This clone was seen a few times. V usage is TRBV6-1 and J usage is TRBJ1-5, with D tentatively TRBD1 (5 bases). Between the trimmed V and J ends, which lost 2 bases and 1 base, there was a span of 12 bases. Germline V gives CDR1 MNHNS, CDR2 SASEGT. This CDR3 region has 16 residues. CDR3 sequence: CASSEPGQGSNQPQHF. Here the CDR3 DNA reads TGTGCCAGCAGTGAACCAGGGCAGGGAAGCAATCAGCCCCAGCATTTT.

The count of this clone is one. The CDR3 nucleotides are TGTGCCAGCAGTACCCACACTAGCGGGGTCACAGATACGCAGTATTTT. It encodes CASSTHTSGVTDTQYF. The chain uses TRBV28 and TRBJ2-3, with TRBD2 identical over 10 bases. Germline CDR1 and CDR2: MDHEN and SYDVKM. V shed 5 bases, J shed 2 bases, and the junction held 7 bases outside the gene matches. The CDR3 length is 16 residues. Together with reference TRBV28 and TRBJ2-3, the CDR3 gives the full variable domain: DVKVTQSSRYLVKRTGEKVFLECVQDMDHENMFWYRQDPGLGLRLIYFSYDVKMKEKGDIPEGYSVSREKKERFSLILESASTNQTSMYLCASSTHTSGVTDTQYFGPGTRLTVL.

The chain uses TRBV18 and TRBJ2-2; no definite D call. V dropped 6 bases and J dropped 2 bases, with 13 bases sitting between them. The germline V gene has CDR1 KGHSH and CDR2 LQKENI. This CDR3 spans 15 amino acids. The CDR3: CASSRTGDNTGELFF. The CDR3 DNA reads TGTGCCAGCTCGCGAACTGGGGATAACACCGGGGAGCTGTTTTTT.

The chain combines TRBV6-1 with TRBJ1-2; 8 bases agree with TRBD1. This CDR3 has 14 amino acids. Germline V gene sequence: CDR1 MNHNS, CDR2 SASEGT. The J segment lost 7 bases and the V segment lost 3 bases, leaving 7 bases of the junction unmatched. The CDR3 DNA is TGTGCCAGCAGTGAGGCAGGGGGCGAGATTGGCTACACCTTC. Translating it yields CASSEAGGEIGYTF.

About this clone: In the same sample, other DNA sequences code for this CDR3. The chain links TRBV5-5 to TRBJ1-6, with D tentatively TRBD1 (5 bases). Germline V gene sequence: CDR1 SGHKS, CDR2 YYEKEE (reference sequence). This CDR3 contains 14 residues. The V and J ends lost 0 bases and 7 bases respectively, with 8 bases between them. This CDR3 is CASSLVGANSPLHF. CDR3 sequence (DNA): TGTGCCAGCAGCTTGGTCGGGGCGAATTCACCCCTCCACTTT.

The chain has TRBV13 and TRBJ1-1; tentative D call: TRBD1 (6 bases). V was trimmed by 6 bases and J by 7 bases, leaving 9 bases between them. The length of the CDR3 is 11 residues. Germline CDR1 is PRHDT and CDR2 is FYEKMQ (reference sequence). The CDR3 nucleotides are TGTGCCAGCAGGTCAGGGGTTGAAGCTTTCTTT. The encoded protein is CASRSGVEAFF.

The chain recombines TRBV3-1 (or the pseudogene TRBV3-2) with TRBJ2-1, with TRBD2 matching 10 bases. CDR3 size: 17 residues. CDR1 is LGHDT, CDR2 YNNKEL, per germline (reference sequence). With 0 bases clipped from V and 2 bases from J, the junction kept 4 bases outside the gene matches. In DNA, the CDR3 is TGTGCCAGCAGCCAAGAAGTAACTAGCGGGGCCTACAATGAGCAGTTCTTC. Translating it yields CASSQEVTSGAYNEQFF.

V usage is TRBV5-4 and J usage is TRBJ2-7; weak D call: TRBD2 (5 bases). V lost 4 bases to trimming and J lost 7 bases, with 9 bases between them. Germline CDR1 and CDR2: SGHNT and YYREEE (reference sequence). CDR3 length equals 11 residues. CDR3 region: CASSRGGEQYF. The CDR3 DNA reads as TGTGCCAGCAGCCGTGGCGGGGAGCAGTACTTC.

The rearrangement links TRBV28 to TRBJ2-7; D remains unclear. V was clipped by 5 bases and J by 3 bases, with 14 bases between them. This CDR3 contains 14 residues. In germline, CDR1 is MDHEN, CDR2 SYDVKM. The CDR3 DNA sequence: TGTGCCAGCAGTATTATCAGCTACAGCTACGAGCAGTACTTC. Its protein is CASSIISYSYEQYF.

This chain connects TRBV6-5 to TRBJ2-2, with 11 bases matching TRBD1. Germline V gene data show CDR1 as MNHEY and CDR2 as SVGAGI. V lost 6 bases to trimming and J lost 5 bases; unmatched junction nucleotides: 2. The CDR3 runs to 14 residues. CDR3 bases: TGTGCCAGCAGGGGACAGGGGGGGACCGGGGAGCTGTTTTTT. Protein: CASRGQGGTGELFF.

The V call is TRBV18, the J call TRBJ2-3; weak D call: TRBD1 (5 bases). This CDR3 region has 14 residues. V was clipped by 3 bases and J by 5 bases, with 12 bases between them. CDR1 KGHSH and CDR2 LQKENI come from the germline V gene. CDR3: CASSPTQGGDTQYF. As DNA, the CDR3 is TGTGCCAGCTCACCCACCCAGGGTGGAGATACGCAGTATTTT.

CDR3 nucleotides: TGTGCCAGCAGCTTTCCAGGGGCCAACGTCCTGACTTTC. Amino acid sequence: CASSFPGANVLTF. V and J are TRBV7-2 and TRBJ2-6; no firm D call. The CDR3 has 13 residues. Between the trimmed V and J ends, which lost 3 bases and 4 bases, there was a span of 4 bases. From germline, CDR1 is SGHTA and CDR2 FQGNSA.

The gene calls are TRBV24-1 and TRBJ2-3; D uncertain. The V gene's germline CDR1 is KGHDR and CDR2 SFDVKD. This CDR3 is built from 15 residues. V gave up 3 bases and J gave up 3 bases, with 12 bases separating them. DNA of the CDR3: TGTGCCACCAGTGATAGGAACAGTCGGACAGATACGCAGTATTTT. It encodes CATSDRNSRTDTQYF.

V is TRBV28 and J is TRBJ2-7; 8 bases agree with TRBD2. V lost 6 bases to trimming and J lost 2 bases; unmatched junction nucleotides: 24. This CDR3 comprises 20 residues. Germline lookup yields CDR1 MDHEN and CDR2 SYDVKM. The CDR3 loop reads CASSLRPGAGVAGAPYEQYF. CDR3 in DNA: TGTGCCAGCAGCCTGCGCCCGGGAGCGGGGGTAGCGGGCGCACCCTACGAGCAGTACTTC.

The chain employs TRBV11-2 and TRBJ2-5, with 8 bases fitting TRBD1. This CDR3 contains 15 residues. CDR1 and CDR2 from the germline V gene are SGHAT and FQNNGV. Trimming cost V 0 bases and J 3 bases; bases outside gene matches: 3. The CDR3 sequence is CASSLDTGGKETQYF. The CDR3 DNA reads as TGTGCCAGCAGCTTAGATACAGGGGGAAAAGAGACCCAGTACTTC.

The chain joins TRBV3-1 (or the pseudogene TRBV3-2) to TRBJ2-4; D gene ambiguous. The CDR3 spans 15 residues. V lost 3 bases and J 3 bases, leaving 12 bases between the germline ends. Germline V gives CDR1 LGHDT, CDR2 YNNKEL (reference sequence). CDR3 DNA sequence: TGTGCCAGCAGCCAGAATTGGGGAATCAAAAACATTCAGTACTTC. It codes for CASSQNWGIKNIQYF.

The V call is TRBV28, the J call TRBJ1-6, with D possibly TRBD1 on 5 matching bases. V dropped 4 bases and J dropped 14 bases, with 9 bases sitting between them. The CDR3 is 11 amino acids. Germline loops: CDR1 MDHEN, CDR2 SYDVKM. The chain's CDR3 is CASSYRGSLHF. CDR3 sequence (DNA): TGTGCCAGCAGTTATAGGGGATCCCTCCACTTT.

CDR3 protein: CASSTDRGGSYEQYF. The CDR3 DNA reads as TGTGCCAGCAGTACAGACAGGGGCGGCTCCTACGAGCAGTACTTC. V and J are TRBV6-2 or TRBV6-3 and TRBJ2-7; 8 nucleotides agree with TRBD1. CDR3 length: 15 residues. Per the germline V gene, CDR1 is MNHEY and CDR2 is SVGEGT. V trimming: 5 bases; J trimming: 0 bases; junction bases outside the gene matches: 6.

V and J are TRBV28 and TRBJ1-1, with D hard to call. V was pared by 7 bases and J by 1 base, with 4 bases between. The CDR3 runs 11 residues. Germline V gene lookup returns CDR1 MDHEN and CDR2 SYDVKM. CDR3 residues: CASTANTEAFF. In DNA form, the CDR3 reads TGTGCCAGCACAGCGAACACTGAAGCTTTCTTT.

CDR3 sequence: CASSLRGQVPEAFF. CDR3 sequence (DNA): TGTGCCAGCAGCCTGAGGGGACAAGTGCCTGAAGCTTTCTTT. This chain uses TRBV3-1 (or the pseudogene TRBV3-2) with TRBJ1-1; perhaps TRBD1 as D (6 bases). The CDR3 has 14 amino acids. Germline V gene sequence: CDR1 LGHDT, CDR2 YNNKEL (reference sequence). The V and J ends lost 4 bases and 6 bases respectively, with 15 bases between them.

This chain uses TRBV4-1 with TRBJ1-4; D call uncertain. The CDR3 contains 14 residues. The V gene's germline CDR1 is MGHRA and CDR2 YSYEKL. V lost 0 bases and J 8 bases, leaving 10 bases between the germline ends. CDR3 loop: CASSQDMGREKLFF. The CDR3 nucleotides read TGCGCCAGCAGCCAAGATATGGGGAGGGAAAAACTGTTTTTT.

This sequence joins TRBV5-1 and TRBJ2-5; a weak D match, TRBD2 (6 bases). The CDR3 has 14 amino acids. The germline CDR1 and CDR2 sequences are SGHRS and YFSETQ. V was pared by 0 bases and J by 5 bases, with 11 bases between. CDR3 sequence reads: CASSLALGRETQYF. The CDR3 nucleotides read TGCGCCAGCAGCTTGGCCCTGGGGAGGGAGACCCAGTACTTC. Full variable domain (remainder filled in from reference TRBV5-1 and TRBJ2-5): KAGVTQTPRYLIKTRGQQVTLSCSPISGHRSVSWYQQTPGQGLQFLFEYFSETQRNKGNFPGRFSGRQFSNSRSEMNVSTLELGDSALYLCASSLALGRETQYFGPGTRLLVL.

V and J are TRBV5-1 and TRBJ1-5; D gene ambiguous. The CDR3 length is 14 residues. Germline loops: CDR1 SGHRS, CDR2 YFSETQ. The V end was cut by 2 bases, the J end by 3 bases, with 9 bases between. CDR3 loop: CASSLSGANQPQHF. CDR3 DNA sequence: TGCGCCAGCAGCTTAAGCGGAGCCAATCAGCCCCAGCATTTT.